This T cell receptor beta chain was captured in a study of blood T cell repertoires in COVID-19. Looked up from germline, CDR1 is KGHSH and CDR2 is LQKENI. With 3 bases removed from V and 0 bases from J, the gap between germline ends came to 15 bases. This CDR3 region has 18 residues. Method: immunoSEQ multiplex PCR; TCRdb's copy keeps in-frame clones and lacks some. Among under 300,000 clones listed, roughly 88% were seen once. The clonotype was recovered from a woman in her thirties or forties with acute COVID-19. Sample: PBMCs or T cells enriched from blood (not recorded which). This rearrangement joins TRBV18 to TRBJ2-6; perhaps TRBD1 as D (5 bases). In nucleotides, the CDR3 is TGTGCCAGCTCACCTATGGGTCAGGGAAGCTCTGGGGCCAACGTCCTGACTTTC. Encoded protein: CASSPMGQGSSGANVLTF.